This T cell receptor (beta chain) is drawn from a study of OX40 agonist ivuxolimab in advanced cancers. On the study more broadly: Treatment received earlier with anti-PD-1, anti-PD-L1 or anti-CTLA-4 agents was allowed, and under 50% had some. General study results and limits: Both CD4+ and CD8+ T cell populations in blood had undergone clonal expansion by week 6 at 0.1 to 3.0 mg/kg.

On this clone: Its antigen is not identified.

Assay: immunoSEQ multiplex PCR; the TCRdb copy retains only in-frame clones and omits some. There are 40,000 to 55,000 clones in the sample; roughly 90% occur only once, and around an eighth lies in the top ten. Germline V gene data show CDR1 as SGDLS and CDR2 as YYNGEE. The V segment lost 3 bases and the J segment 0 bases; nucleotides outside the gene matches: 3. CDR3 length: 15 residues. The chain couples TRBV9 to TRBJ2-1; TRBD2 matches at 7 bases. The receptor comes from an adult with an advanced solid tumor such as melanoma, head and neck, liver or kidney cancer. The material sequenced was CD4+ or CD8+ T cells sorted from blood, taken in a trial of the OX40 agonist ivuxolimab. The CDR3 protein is CASSASGSSYNEQFF. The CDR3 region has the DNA TGTGCCAGCAGCGCTAGCGGAAGCTCCTACAATGAGCAGTTCTTC.